These 13 T cell receptor beta chains were all obtained from the same sample, sequenced in a study of cytomegalovirus exposure and HLA in healthy donors. Researchers ran the PCR with 60 Vbeta and 13 Jbeta primers. Using immunoSEQ multiplex PCR, the repertoire was profiled, and TCRdb retains in-frame clones only, with some absent. This sample's table reports about 48,000 clones. Sequencing input: PBMCs. The receptor source for this set is a woman in her thirties or forties in good health and CMV-seronegative.

The J gene is TRBJ2-7, the V gene TRBV14; D perhaps matches TRBD1 (5 bases). The V gene's germline CDR1 is SGHDN and CDR2 FVKESK. CDR3 length: 15 residues. Trimming removed 3 bases at V and 4 bases at J, with 16 bases between. For the CDR3, the DNA is TGTGCCAGCAGCCACCGACAGCTAGTAGGGTACGAGCAGTACTTC. Amino acid sequence: CASSHRQLVGYEQYF.

V gene TRBV2 combines with J gene TRBJ2-1, with 10 bases fitting TRBD2. The CDR3 is made up of 14 amino acids. V shed 7 bases and J 8 bases; nucleotides not matched to a gene: 8. Germline CDR1 and CDR2: SNHLY and FYNNEI. The CDR3 nucleotides read TGTGCCAGCAATCAGCGGGGGGGCCGTGATGAGCAGTTCTTC. Protein product: CASNQRGGRDEQFF.

CDR3 nucleotides: TGCGCCAGCAGCTACTCAAGCGGCTACGAGCAGTACTTC. It specifies CASSYSSGYEQYF. This chain links TRBV5-1 with TRBJ2-7; possibly TRBD2 for D (5 bases). Trimming removed 3 bases at V and 3 bases at J, with 10 bases between. Germline CDR1 and CDR2: SGHRS and YFSETQ. The CDR3 totals 13 residues.

This chain links TRBV9 with TRBJ2-7; D may be TRBD2 (6 bases). V lost 0 bases and J 2 bases, leaving 9 bases between the germline ends. The CDR3 extends over 14 amino acids. Germline CDR1 SGDLS, CDR2 YYNGEE. In DNA, the CDR3 is TGTGCCAGCAGCGTAGCCCCGGGGGCCTACGAGCAGTACTTC. Protein: CASSVAPGAYEQYF.

DNA of the CDR3: TGTGCCAGCAGACCTCGGAACACCGCGGGAGCTTTCTTT. It yields the protein CASRPRNTAGAFF. V and J are TRBV7-9 and TRBJ1-1; D not resolved. The germline V and J ends were trimmed by 6 bases and 10 bases, with 18 bases remaining between them. The CDR3 consists of 13 residues. Per the germline V gene, CDR1 is SEHNR and CDR2 is FQNEAQ (reference sequence). The full variable domain, in which reference TRBV7-9 and TRBJ1-1 provide the parts outside the CDR3, is DTGVSQNPRHKITKRGQNVTFRCDPISEHNRLYWYRQTLGQGPEFLTYFQNEAQLEKSRLLSDRFSAERPKGSFSTLEIQRTEQGDSAMYLCASRPRNTAGAFFGQGTRLTVV.

The gene calls are TRBV5-4 and TRBJ2-3; 8 bases map to TRBD2. The trim removed 4 bases at V and 3 bases at J, leaving 10 bases unmatched. The CDR3 has 16 residues. Germline V gives CDR1 SGHNT, CDR2 YYREEE (reference sequence). The CDR3 DNA reads TGTGCCAGCAGCCTATCACCGGGACTAGAGACAGATACGCAGTATTTT. It encodes CASSLSPGLETDTQYF.

The V and J genes are TRBV19 and TRBJ1-1; a possible D gene is TRBD1 (5 bases). Germline CDR1 and CDR2: LNHDA and SQIVND (reference sequence). The V end was cut by 5 bases, the J end by 3 bases, with 16 bases between. The CDR3 consists of 15 residues. CDR3 sequence reads: CASSPIDSTYTEAFF. DNA of the CDR3: TGTGCCAGTAGTCCGATAGACAGTACTTACACTGAAGCTTTCTTT. Full variable domain (rest looked up from reference TRBV19 and TRBJ1-1): DGGITQSPKYLFRKEGQNVTLSCEQNLNHDAMYWYRQDPGQGLRLIYYSQIVNDFQKGDIAEGYSVSREKKESFPLTVTSAQKNPTAFYLCASSPIDSTYTEAFFGQGTRLTVV.

The chain employs TRBV30 and TRBJ1-2; a possible D gene is TRBD1 (6 bases). Per the germline V gene, CDR1 is GTSNPN and CDR2 is SVGIG (reference sequence). The length of the CDR3 is 12 residues. The ends were cut back, 4 bases at V and 8 bases at J, with 14 bases in the middle. The CDR3 coding sequence is TGTGCCTGGACCCCGGGGGGCGGGGGCTACACCTTC. Translating it yields CAWTPGGGGYTF.

The chain recombines TRBV5-1 with TRBJ1-3; D is undetermined. Germline V gene lookup returns CDR1 SGHRS and CDR2 YFSETQ. The V end lost 1 base, the J end lost 0 bases, and 5 bases lay between the germline ends. This CDR3 is 14 amino acids long. Written as DNA, the CDR3 is TGCGCCAGCAGCTTGACAGTCTCTGGAAACACCATATATTTT. Protein: CASSLTVSGNTIYF.

This chain connects TRBV7-9 to TRBJ2-5; TRBD1 matches at 9 bases. This CDR3 has 15 residues. From germline, CDR1 is SEHNR and CDR2 FQNEAQ (reference sequence). The ends lost 5 bases at V and 4 bases at J; junction bases unmatched: 8. CDR3 DNA: TGTGCCAGCAGCCAACCGGGACAGGGTGGAGAGACCCAGTACTTC. Amino acids: CASSQPGQGGETQYF.

V gene TRBV4-1 combines with J gene TRBJ2-1; 7 bases match TRBD2. With V trimmed by 0 bases and J by 6 bases, 11 bases remained unmatched. The CDR3 length is 17 residues. Germline V gene lookup returns CDR1 MGHRA and CDR2 YSYEKL. This CDR3 reads CASSQERRERGPNEQFF. In DNA form, the CDR3 reads TGCGCCAGCAGCCAAGAACGGCGGGAGAGGGGCCCCAATGAGCAGTTCTTC.

This sequence joins TRBV9 and TRBJ2-5, with 15 bases that match TRBD2. V lost 2 bases and J lost 4; bases outside the gene matches: 9. Germline-derived CDR1 and CDR2 are SGDLS and YYNGEE. The CDR3 contains 18 residues. The CDR3 coding sequence is TGTGCCAGCAGCGTCGCCAAAGGACTAGCGGGAGGGAGAGAGACCCAGTACTTC. It codes for CASSVAKGLAGGRETQYF.

The chain joins TRBV6-5 to TRBJ1-3, with 9 bases lining up with TRBD1. The CDR3 runs 16 residues. Germline V gene data show CDR1 as MNHEY and CDR2 as SVGAGI. V lost 4 bases and J lost 0; bases outside the gene matches: 4. The CDR3 loop reads CASSLGQGTSGNTIYF. The CDR3 DNA reads TGTGCCAGCAGTTTGGGACAGGGAACCTCTGGAAACACCATATATTTT.